This T cell receptor (beta chain) was obtained from a study of blood T cell repertoires in COVID-19. Study-level background: PBMCs, B-cell-depleted T cells, or T cells were the source of the cDNA or gDNA that made up the material.

Enrollees, about 18 to 100 years old, lived in fewer than 25 US areas. Either two negative PCRs, clearance, or symptom resolution qualified Cohort 3 donors as recovered. In the original processing: Nucleated cell counts were estimated from reference gene primer amplification. Libraries were prepared by immunoSEQ multiplex PCR; TCRdb keeps only in-frame clonotypes and omits some of them. Clone size and the V and J calls come from that table; the DNA yielded D and trimming. The sample carries some 420,000 clones, around 91% recorded once. Germline V gives CDR1 ENHRY, CDR2 SYGVKD. V was clipped by 0 bases and J by 2 bases, with 12 bases between them. The CDR3 spans 16 residues.

This TCR came from a man aged 25-40 years who had recovered from COVID-19. This chain joins TRBV10-3 and TRBJ2-3, with D perhaps TRBD2 (5 bases). Source material: PBMCs or T cells enriched from blood (not recorded which). CDR3 sequence reads: CAISESGVASTDTQYF. For the CDR3, the DNA is TGTGCCATCAGTGAGTCGGGAGTAGCATCCACAGATACGCAGTATTTT.